The clone carrying this T cell receptor (beta chain) was observed a few times. Rearranged V-D-J TRB sequences were amplified with a mixed TRB-A/B primer pool. One entry per CDR3 protein, called by TCRdb with MiXCR from the multiplex PCR reads. Of approximately 10,000 distinct CDR3 sequences in the sample, roughly 45% were seen once. This sample is part of a study of T cell repertoires in aging, cancer and after chemotherapy. TCR beta rearrangements were amplified from peripheral blood genomic DNA. Germline CDR1 is SQVTM and CDR2 is ANQGSEA. V was cut by 2 bases and J by 3 bases, with 10 bases left in between. The CDR3 covers 14 residues.

V gene TRBV29-1 combines with J gene TRBJ2-2; D may correspond to TRBD1 or TRBD2 (5 bases each). This receptor was identified in a human donor in good health. Sequenced: blood. The CDR3 DNA follows: TGCAGCGTTGAATTACGGGGCTACACCGGGGAGCTGTTTTTT. Protein: CSVELRGYTGELFF.